This record covers a single T cell receptor beta chain. Its specific antigen is unknown. Qualities for individual bases were not recorded, and no much larger clone is one base off. The method was the immunoSEQ multiplex PCR assay. On the study's bioinformatics: A statistical classification framework was built for diagnosing cytomegalovirus status from the catalog of TCR beta chain sequences. TCRdb carries this immuneACCESS record with in-frame sequences only. Its versions omit some clonotypes, under half of them owing to an unresolved V gene in the studies checked, with the rest unexplained. That table gives V, J and clone size, and the DNA gave D and trimming. In this sample the table shows roughly 230,000 clones, less than 95% of which occur a single time. In total, the top ten clones hold approximately 3.1% of the sample. The source of the sample is a study of cytomegalovirus exposure and HLA in healthy donors (TCRdb year 2017). With respect to the entire study: According to a later analysis, one platform produced both the 110 or so validation repertoires and the 670 or so repertoires of the first cohort. The study aimed to test whether signatures of past pathogen exposure could be identified by cataloging public T cell receptors. A separate validation cohort of 100 to 150 different subjects was used in addition to the roughly 670-subject first cohort. The study combined high-throughput TCR immunosequencing, statistical association of individual TCRs with disease status, and machine learning to predict cytomegalovirus infection status. General study outcomes and caveats: Three of the identified cytomegalovirus-associated TCR beta chains were confirmed in vitro to be specific for cytomegalovirus antigens. The authors suggested that the approach could potentially be extended to other disease states and immunological phenotypes. Subsequent analysis determined that TCRs grouped into clusters in the first cohort also showed a tendency toward co-occurrence across the roughly 130 validation repertoires, and roughly 94% of cluster scores exceeded 0. All 120 or so repertoires were used to score co-occurrence in the validation cohort in a later analysis, because that analysis had no HLA typing for the cohort. In the study, 150 to 200 TCR beta chains were listed as associated with cytomegalovirus. While some public TCRs were present in many individuals, most TCR sequences turned up only very rarely across donors. Cytomegalovirus status was reported to be diagnosed by the classifier with high specificity and sensitivity in both the original and validation cohorts.

The donors belonged to the validation cohort of under 150 subjects, which was separate from the 666-subject first cohort. From its cysteine to its phenylalanine, the CDR3 spans 17 amino acids. CDR3 DNA only is kept here, 51 bases in frame from base 1. V drops 5 bases and J drops 3 bases, leaving 23 bases in between. The germline V gene specifies MDHEN as CDR1 and SYDVKM as CDR2. The receptor was derived from a woman aged 30 to 39 in good health and CMV-seronegative. The chain couples TRBV28 to TRBJ2-7; the D gene is possibly TRBD1 or TRBD2, each agreeing over 5 bases. The sample taken for sequencing was PBMCs. Here is the DNA: TGTGCCAGCAGTGCATTATCGGGGCGCCGGCCGGGCTACGAGCAGTACTTC. This is translated as CASSALSGRRPGYEQYF.